This entry concerns a single T cell receptor beta chain. The antigen remains undetermined. The data were obtained in a study of T cell repertoires in cytomegalovirus infection. For the study at large: From public TCR beta signatures came an indication of both CMV infection and matching HLA type.

Germline V gives CDR1 SGHAT, CDR2 FQNNGV. The junction had 6 bases not matched to a gene; V was cut back by 0 bases and J by 4 bases. The CDR3 has 17 residues. TCRdb analysed the reads with MiXCR anew, one entry per CDR3 protein. Among about 360,000 distinct CDR3 sequences listed, 15% to 20% were seen once. Study results and caveats: The ex vivo response showed dominance by HLA-C-restricted CMV-specific TCR beta clonotypes.

This TCR was sampled from a human donor in good health (CMV status not recorded). Some clones in this sample may be carry-over from other donors' samples. V gene TRBV11-2 combines with J gene TRBJ2-1; 10 nucleotides agree with TRBD2. Material: PBMCs. CDR3: CASSLDLLLAGYNEQFF. The CDR3 DNA sequence: TGTGCCAGCAGCTTAGATCTATTACTAGCGGGATACAATGAGCAGTTCTTC.